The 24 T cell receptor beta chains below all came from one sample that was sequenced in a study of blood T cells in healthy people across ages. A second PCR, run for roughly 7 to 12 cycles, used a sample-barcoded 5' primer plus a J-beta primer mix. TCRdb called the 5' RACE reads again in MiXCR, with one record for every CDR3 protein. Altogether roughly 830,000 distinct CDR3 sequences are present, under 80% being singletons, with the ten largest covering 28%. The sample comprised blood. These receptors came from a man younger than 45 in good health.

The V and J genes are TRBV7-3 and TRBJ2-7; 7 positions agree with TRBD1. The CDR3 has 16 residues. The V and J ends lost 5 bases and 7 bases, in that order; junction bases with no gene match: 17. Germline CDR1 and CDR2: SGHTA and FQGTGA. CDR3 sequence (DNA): TGTGCCAGCAGCGCGGACAGGCAGGTGACCTACAATGAGCAGTACTTC. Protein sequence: CASSADRQVTYNEQYF.

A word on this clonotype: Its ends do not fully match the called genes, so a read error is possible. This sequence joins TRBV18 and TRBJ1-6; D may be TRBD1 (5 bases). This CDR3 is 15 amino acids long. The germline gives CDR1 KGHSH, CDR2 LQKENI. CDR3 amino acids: CASSGARGGNSLLHF. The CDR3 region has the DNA TGTGCCAGCTCAGGGGCTCGCGGGGGTAATTCACTCCTCCACTTT.

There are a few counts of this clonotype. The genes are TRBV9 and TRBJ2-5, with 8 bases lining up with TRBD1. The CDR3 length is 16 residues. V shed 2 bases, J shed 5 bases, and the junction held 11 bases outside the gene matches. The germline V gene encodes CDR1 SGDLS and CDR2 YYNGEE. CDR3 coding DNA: TGTGCCAGCAGCGTCACCGGACAGGGTGGTTGGGAGACCCAGTACTTC. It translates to CASSVTGQGGWETQYF.

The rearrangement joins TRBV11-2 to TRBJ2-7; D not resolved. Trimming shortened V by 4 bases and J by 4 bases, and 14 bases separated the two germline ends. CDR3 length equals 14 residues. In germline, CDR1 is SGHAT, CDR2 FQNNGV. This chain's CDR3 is CASSSPGPWYEQYF. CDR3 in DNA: TGTGCCAGCAGCTCACCGGGCCCCTGGTACGAGCAGTACTTC.

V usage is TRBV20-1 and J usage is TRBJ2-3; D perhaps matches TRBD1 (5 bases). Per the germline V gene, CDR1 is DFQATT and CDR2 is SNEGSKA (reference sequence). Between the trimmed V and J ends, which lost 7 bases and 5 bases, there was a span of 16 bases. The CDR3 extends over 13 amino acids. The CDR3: CSEMGRGGDTQYF. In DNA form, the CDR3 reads TGCAGTGAGATGGGAAGGGGTGGAGATACGCAGTATTTT.

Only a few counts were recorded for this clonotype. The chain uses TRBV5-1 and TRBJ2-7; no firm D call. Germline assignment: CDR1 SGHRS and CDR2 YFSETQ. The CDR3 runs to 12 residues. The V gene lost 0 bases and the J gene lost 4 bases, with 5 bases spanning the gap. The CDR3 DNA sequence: TGCGCCAGCAGCTTGGAAAGGTACGAGCAGTACTTC. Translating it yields CASSLERYEQYF.

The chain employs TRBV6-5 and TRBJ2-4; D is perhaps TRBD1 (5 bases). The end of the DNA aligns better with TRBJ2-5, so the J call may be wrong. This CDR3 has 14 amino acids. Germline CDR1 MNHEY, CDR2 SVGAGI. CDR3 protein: CASSINRQQETQYF. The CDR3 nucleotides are TGTGCCAGCAGTATCAACCGACAGCAAGAGACCCAGTACTTC.

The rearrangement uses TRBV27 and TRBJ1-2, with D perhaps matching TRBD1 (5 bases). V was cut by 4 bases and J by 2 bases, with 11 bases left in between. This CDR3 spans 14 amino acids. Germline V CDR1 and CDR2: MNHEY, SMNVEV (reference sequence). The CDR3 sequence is CASSWGRQNYGYTF. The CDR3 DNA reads TGTGCCAGCAGTTGGGGTCGACAGAACTATGGCTACACCTTC.

The CDR3 loop reads CASSLTAFKAEAFF. CDR3 nucleotide sequence: TGTGCCAGCAGTTTAACAGCCTTCAAGGCTGAAGCTTTCTTT. The V call is TRBV27, the J call TRBJ1-1, with D unresolved. V lost 2 bases to trimming and J lost 6 bases, with 13 bases between them. This CDR3 is built from 14 residues. The germline V gene has CDR1 MNHEY and CDR2 SMNVEV (reference sequence).

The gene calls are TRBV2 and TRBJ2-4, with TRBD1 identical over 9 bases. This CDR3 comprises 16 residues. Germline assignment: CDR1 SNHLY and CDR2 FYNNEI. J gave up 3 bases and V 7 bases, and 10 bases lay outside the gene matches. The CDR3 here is CASNQDRGAIKNIQYF. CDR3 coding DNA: TGTGCCAGCAATCAGGACAGGGGCGCTATCAAAAACATTCAGTACTTC.

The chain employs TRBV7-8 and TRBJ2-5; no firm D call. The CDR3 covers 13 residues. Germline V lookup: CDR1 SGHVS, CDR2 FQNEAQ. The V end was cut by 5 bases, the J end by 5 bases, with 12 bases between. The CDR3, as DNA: TGTGCCAGCAGCCCTATGACCTGGGAGACCCAGTACTTC. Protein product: CASSPMTWETQYF.

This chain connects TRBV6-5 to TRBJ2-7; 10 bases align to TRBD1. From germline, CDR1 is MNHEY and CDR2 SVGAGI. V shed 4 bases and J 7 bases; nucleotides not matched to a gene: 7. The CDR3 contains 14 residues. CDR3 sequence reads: CASSWGQGSGEQYF. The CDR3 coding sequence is TGTGCCAGCAGTTGGGGACAGGGGTCAGGTGAGCAGTACTTC.

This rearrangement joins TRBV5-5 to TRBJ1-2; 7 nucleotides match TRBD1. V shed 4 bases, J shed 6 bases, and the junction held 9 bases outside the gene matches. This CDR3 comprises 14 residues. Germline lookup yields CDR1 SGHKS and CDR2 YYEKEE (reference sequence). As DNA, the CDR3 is TGTGCCAGCAGCCAAAGAACAGGGGCCGATGGCTACACCTTC. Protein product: CASSQRTGADGYTF.

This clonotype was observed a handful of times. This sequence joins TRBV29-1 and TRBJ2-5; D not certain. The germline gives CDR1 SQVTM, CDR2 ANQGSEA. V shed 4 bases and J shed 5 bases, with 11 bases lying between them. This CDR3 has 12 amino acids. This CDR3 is CSVVAQRETQYF. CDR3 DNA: TGCAGCGTTGTGGCGCAACGGGAGACCCAGTACTTC.

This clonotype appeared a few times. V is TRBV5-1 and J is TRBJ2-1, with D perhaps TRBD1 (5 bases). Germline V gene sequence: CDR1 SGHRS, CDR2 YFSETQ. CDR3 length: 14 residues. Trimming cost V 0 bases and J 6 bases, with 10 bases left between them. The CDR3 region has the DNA TGCGCCAGCAGCTTGGGGGCAGGGTCCAATGAGCAGTTCTTC. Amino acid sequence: CASSLGAGSNEQFF.

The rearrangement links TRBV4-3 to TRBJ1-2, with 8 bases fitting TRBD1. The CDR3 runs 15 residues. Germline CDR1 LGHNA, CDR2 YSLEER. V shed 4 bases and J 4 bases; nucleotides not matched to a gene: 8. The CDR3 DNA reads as TGCGCCAGCAGCCCAACAGGGGGAAGAACCTATGGCTACACCTTC. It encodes CASSPTGGRTYGYTF.

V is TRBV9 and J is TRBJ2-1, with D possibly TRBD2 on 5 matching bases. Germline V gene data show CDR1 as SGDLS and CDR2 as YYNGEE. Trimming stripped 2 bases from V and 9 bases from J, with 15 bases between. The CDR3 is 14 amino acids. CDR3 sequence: CASSVSSTGSEQFF. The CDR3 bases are TGTGCCAGCAGCGTCTCCTCCACTGGGAGTGAGCAGTTCTTC.

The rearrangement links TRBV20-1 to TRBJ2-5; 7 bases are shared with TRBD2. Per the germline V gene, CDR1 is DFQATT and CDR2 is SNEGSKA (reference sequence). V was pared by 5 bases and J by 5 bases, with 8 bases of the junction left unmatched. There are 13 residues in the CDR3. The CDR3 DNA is TGCAGTGCTCCGCCAGGGCGGGGGGAGACCCAGTACTTC. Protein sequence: CSAPPGRGETQYF.

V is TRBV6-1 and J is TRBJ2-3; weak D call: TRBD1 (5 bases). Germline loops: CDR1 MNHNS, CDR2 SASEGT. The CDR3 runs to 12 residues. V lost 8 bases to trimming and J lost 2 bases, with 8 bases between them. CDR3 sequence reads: CASSGYTDTQYF. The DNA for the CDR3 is TGTGCCAGCTCAGGGTACACAGATACGCAGTATTTT.

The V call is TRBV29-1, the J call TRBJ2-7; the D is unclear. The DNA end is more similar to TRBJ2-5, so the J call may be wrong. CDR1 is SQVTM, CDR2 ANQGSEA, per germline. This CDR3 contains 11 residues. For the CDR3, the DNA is TGCAGCCCAGTTGTCGGGGAGACCCAGTACTTC. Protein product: CSPVVGETQYF.

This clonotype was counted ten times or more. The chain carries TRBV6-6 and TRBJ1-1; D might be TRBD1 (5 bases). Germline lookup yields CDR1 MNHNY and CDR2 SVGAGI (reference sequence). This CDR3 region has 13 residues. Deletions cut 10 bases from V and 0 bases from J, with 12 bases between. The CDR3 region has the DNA TGTGCCACCGGGGCAGGGCTGAACACTGAAGCTTTCTTT. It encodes CATGAGLNTEAFF.

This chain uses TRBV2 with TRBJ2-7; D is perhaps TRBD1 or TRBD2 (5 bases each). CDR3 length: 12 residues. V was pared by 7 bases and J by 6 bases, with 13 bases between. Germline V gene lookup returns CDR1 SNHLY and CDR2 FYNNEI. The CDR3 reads CASKGDPTEQYF. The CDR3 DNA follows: TGTGCCAGCAAAGGGGACCCTACCGAGCAGTACTTC.

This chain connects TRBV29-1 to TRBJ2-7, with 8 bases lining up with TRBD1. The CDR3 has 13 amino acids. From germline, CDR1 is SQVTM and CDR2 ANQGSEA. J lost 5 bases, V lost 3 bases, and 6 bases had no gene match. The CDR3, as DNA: TGCAGCGTTGAGGGCAGGGGGCTCCACGAGCAGTACTTC. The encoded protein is CSVEGRGLHEQYF.

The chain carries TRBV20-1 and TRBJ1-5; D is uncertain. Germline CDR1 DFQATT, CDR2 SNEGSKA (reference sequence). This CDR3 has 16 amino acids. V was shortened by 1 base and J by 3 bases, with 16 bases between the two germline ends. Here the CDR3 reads CSARAAEKSHNQPQHF. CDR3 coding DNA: TGCAGTGCTAGAGCCGCCGAGAAATCCCACAATCAGCCCCAGCATTTT.